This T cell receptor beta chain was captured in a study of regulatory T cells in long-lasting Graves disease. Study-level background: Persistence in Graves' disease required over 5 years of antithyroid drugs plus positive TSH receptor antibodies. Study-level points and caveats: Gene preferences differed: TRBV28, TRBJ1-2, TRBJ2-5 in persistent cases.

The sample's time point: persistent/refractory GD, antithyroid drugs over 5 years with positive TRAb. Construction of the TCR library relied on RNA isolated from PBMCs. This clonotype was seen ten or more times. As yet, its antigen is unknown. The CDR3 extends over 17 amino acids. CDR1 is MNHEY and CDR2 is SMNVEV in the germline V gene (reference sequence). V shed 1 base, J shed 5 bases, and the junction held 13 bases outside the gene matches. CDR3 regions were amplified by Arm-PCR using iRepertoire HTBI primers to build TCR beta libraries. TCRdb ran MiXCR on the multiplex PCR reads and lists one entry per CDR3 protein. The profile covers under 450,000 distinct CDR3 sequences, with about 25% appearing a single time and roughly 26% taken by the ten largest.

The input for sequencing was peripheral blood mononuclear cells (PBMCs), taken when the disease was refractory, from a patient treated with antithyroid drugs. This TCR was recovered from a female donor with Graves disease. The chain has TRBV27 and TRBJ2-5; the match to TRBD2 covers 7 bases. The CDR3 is CASSLFGGRYSRETQYF. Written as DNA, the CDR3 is TGTGCCAGCAGTTTATTTGGCGGGAGATATTCCCGGGAGACCCAGTACTTC.